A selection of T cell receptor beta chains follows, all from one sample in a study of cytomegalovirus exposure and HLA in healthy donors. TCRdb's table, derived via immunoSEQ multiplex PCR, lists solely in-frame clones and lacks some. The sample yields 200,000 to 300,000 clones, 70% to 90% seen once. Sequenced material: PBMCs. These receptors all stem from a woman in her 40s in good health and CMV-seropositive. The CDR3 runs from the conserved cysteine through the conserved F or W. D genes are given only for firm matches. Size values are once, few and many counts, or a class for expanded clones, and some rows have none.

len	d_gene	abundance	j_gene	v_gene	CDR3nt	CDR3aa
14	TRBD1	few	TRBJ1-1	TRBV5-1	TGCGCCAGCAGCTCCGGACAGGTTCTCACTGAAGCTTTCTTT	CASSSGQVLTEAFF
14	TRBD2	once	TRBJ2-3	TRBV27	TGTGCCAGCAGCGGACTAGCGGCAGGGTATACGCAGTATTTT	CASSGLAAGYTQYF
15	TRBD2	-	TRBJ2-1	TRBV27	TGTGCCAGCAGTTTGAGGCTAGCGGGATCAAATGAGCAGTTCTTC	CASSLRLAGSNEQFF
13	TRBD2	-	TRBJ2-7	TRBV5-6	TGTGCCAGCAGCTTCGTAGGCGGGGGCGAGCAGTACTTC	CASSFVGGGEQYF
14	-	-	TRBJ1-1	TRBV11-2	TGTGCCAGCAGCTTACTGAGTATGAACACTGAAGCTTTCTTT	CASSLLSMNTEAFF
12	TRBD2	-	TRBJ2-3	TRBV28	TGTGCCAGCACACTCAGGGAGGGTACGCAGTATTTT	CASTLREGTQYF
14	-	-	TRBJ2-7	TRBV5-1	TGCGCCAGCAGCCCAGTTATACCGACCTACGAGCAGTACTTC	CASSPVIPTYEQYF
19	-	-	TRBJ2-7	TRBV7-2	TGTGCCAGCAGCCAAAATAAAGGGACAATTATAGGGGCGTCCTACGAGCAGTACTTC	CASSQNKGTIIGASYEQYF
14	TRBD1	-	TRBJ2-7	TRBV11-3	TGTGCCAGCAGCCCCACCGGGACAGCCTACGAGCAGTACTTC	CASSPTGTAYEQYF
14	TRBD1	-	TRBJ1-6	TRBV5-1	TGCGCCAGCAGCGTGGACAGGGGGCTTTCACCCCTCCACTTT	CASSVDRGLSPLHF
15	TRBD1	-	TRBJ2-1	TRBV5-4	TGTGCCAGCAGCAACCGACAGGGTACCTACAATGAGCAGTTCTTC	CASSNRQGTYNEQFF
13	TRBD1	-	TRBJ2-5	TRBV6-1	TGTGCCAGCAGGACAGGGAGCCAAGAGACCCAGTACTTC	CASRTGSQETQYF
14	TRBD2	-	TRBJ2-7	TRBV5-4	TGTGCCAGCAGCTTGAAAGCGGGAACAAACGAGCAGTACTTC	CASSLKAGTNEQYF
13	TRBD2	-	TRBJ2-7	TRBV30	TGTGCATCACCGCTAGCGGGACCCAACGAGCAGTACTTC	CASPLAGPNEQYF
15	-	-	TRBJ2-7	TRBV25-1	TGTGCCAGCAGCGGCCTAGTAGCGTTCCACTACGAGCAGTACTTC	CASSGLVAFHYEQYF
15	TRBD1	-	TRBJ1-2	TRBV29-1	TGCAGCGTTGAAGATCAGGACAGGGACAACTATGGCTACACCTTC	CSVEDQDRDNYGYTF
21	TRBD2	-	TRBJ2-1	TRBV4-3	TGCGCCAGCAGCCAATTCTTAGGGGGACTAGCGGGAGGCAGTTCCTACAATGAGCAGTTCTTC	CASSQFLGGLAGGSSYNEQFF
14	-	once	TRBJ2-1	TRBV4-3	TGCGCCAGCAGCCAAGTTTTACTTAGTGATGAGCAGTTCTTC	CASSQVLLSDEQFF
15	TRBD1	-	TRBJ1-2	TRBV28	TGTGCCAGCAGTCCCCGAGGGACAGGGCTCTCTGGCTACACCTTC	CASSPRGTGLSGYTF
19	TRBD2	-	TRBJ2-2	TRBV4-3	TGCGCCAGCAGCCAAGACCCCCAAGCGGGAGGGCAGAACACCGGGGAGCTGTTTTTT	CASSQDPQAGGQNTGELFF
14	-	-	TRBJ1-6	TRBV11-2	TGTGCCAGCAGCTTAGGGATGGAGAGTTCACCCCTCCACTTT	CASSLGMESSPLHF
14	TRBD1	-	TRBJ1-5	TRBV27	TGTGCCAGCAGTTTGGCAGGGGGGAATCAGCCCCAGCATTTT	CASSLAGGNQPQHF
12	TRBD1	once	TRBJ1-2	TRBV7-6	TGTGCCAGTGGACAGGGGGCGAGAGGCTACACCTTC	CASGQGARGYTF
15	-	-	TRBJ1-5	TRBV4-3	TGCGCCAGCAGCTATAAGGTAGAGGGCAATCAGCCCCAGCATTTT	CASSYKVEGNQPQHF
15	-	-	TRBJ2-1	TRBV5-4	TGTGCCAGCAGCTTTGCTCAGAGGAGCTACAATGAGCAGTTCTTC	CASSFAQRSYNEQFF
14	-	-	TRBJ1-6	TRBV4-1	TGCGCCAGCAGCCAAGATCGGAGTCAGTCACCCCTCCACTTT	CASSQDRSQSPLHF
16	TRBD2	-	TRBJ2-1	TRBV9	TGTGCCAGCAGCGCGGGGTCTAGCGGGAGGGGCAATGAGCAGTTCTTC	CASSAGSSGRGNEQFF
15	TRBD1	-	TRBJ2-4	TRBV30	TGTGCCTGGAGTAGGGACAGGGGGGTCCAAAACATTCAGTACTTC	CAWSRDRGVQNIQYF
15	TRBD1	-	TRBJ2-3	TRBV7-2	TGTGCCAGCAGCCCGGACAGGGGAGGCACAGATACGCAGTATTTT	CASSPDRGGTDTQYF
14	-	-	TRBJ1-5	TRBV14	TGTGCCAGCAGCCAGGGTCCGGGGAATCAGCCCCAGCATTTT	CASSQGPGNQPQHF
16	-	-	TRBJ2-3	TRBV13	TGTGCCAGCAGCTTCCGGCTAGCGAGACGCACAGATACGCAGTATTTT	CASSFRLARRTDTQYF
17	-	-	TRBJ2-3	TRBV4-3	TGCGCCAGCAGCCAAGCCCACGGGGTGGGCGGCACAGATACGCAGTATTTT	CASSQAHGVGGTDTQYF
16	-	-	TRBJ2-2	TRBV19	TGTGCCAGTAGTATAGATTGGAGATCGGACACCGGGGAGCTGTTTTTT	CASSIDWRSDTGELFF
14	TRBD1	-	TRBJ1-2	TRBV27	TGTGCCAGCAGTTTGTCTGGACAGGGCTATGGCTACACCTTC	CASSLSGQGYGYTF
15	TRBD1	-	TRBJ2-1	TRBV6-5	TGTGCCAGCACCGGGGGCCAGGGGGCTGGGAATGAGCAGTTCTTC	CASTGGQGAGNEQFF
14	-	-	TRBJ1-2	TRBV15	TGTGCCACCAGCGGGGCGGTCCCTAACTATGGCTACACCTTC	CATSGAVPNYGYTF
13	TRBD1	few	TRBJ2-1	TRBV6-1	TGTGCCATTCTAACCGGGACAGTCAATGAGCAGTTCTTC	CAILTGTVNEQFF
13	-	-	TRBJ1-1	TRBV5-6	TGTGCCAGCAGCCAAACCGGGAACACTGAAGCTTTCTTT	CASSQTGNTEAFF
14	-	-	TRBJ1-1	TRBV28	TGTGCCAGCGGTCCTGGACTGCGCTCGGGTGAAGCTTTCTTT	CASGPGLRSGEAFF
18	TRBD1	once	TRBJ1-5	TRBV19	TGTGCCAGTAGTACCCCGAATCCGGGACAGTATAGCAATCAGCCCCAGCATTTT	CASSTPNPGQYSNQPQHF
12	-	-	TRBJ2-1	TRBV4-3	TGCGCCAGCAGCCACAGGGCACATGAGCAGTTCTTC	CASSHRAHEQFF
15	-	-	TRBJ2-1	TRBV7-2	TGTGCCAGCAGCTTAGGGGGGGGCGCGATACATGAGCAGTTCTTC	CASSLGGGAIHEQFF
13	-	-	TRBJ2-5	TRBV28	TGTGCCAGCGCTAGGGGGAGAGGGGAGACCCAGTACTTC	CASARGRGETQYF
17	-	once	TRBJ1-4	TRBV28	TGTGCCACTCTCCCCCCAGGGGTCGGGGCAACTAATGAAAAACTGTTTTTT	CATLPPGVGATNEKLFF
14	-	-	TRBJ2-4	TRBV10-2	TGCGCCAGCAGTGAGGACAGGGCCAAAAACATTCAGTACTTC	CASSEDRAKNIQYF
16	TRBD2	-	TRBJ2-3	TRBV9	TGTGCCAGCAGCGTATGGAGCGGGAGGGACTCAGATACGCAGTATTTT	CASSVWSGRDSDTQYF
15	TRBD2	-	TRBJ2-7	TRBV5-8	TGTGCCAGCAGCTTAAGCGGGAGTAAATCCTACGAGCAGTACTTC	CASSLSGSKSYEQYF
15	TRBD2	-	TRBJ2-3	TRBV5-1	TGCGCCAGCAGCTTGGCTAGCGGGAGCACAGATACGCAGTATTTT	CASSLASGSTDTQYF